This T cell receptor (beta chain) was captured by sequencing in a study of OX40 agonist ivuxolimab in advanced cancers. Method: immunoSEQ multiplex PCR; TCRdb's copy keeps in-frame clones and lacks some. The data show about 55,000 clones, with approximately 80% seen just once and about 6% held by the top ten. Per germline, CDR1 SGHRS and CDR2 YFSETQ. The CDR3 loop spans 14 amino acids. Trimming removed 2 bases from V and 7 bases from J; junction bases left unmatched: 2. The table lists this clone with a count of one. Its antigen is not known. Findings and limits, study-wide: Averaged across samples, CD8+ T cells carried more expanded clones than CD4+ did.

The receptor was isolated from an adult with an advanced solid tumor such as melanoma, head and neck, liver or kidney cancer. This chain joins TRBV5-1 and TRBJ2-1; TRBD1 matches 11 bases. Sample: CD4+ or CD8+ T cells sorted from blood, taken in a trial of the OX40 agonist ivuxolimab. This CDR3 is CASSFGTGGNEQFF. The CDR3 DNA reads TGCGCCAGCAGCTTCGGGACAGGGGGAAATGAGCAGTTCTTC.